This T cell receptor beta chain was found in a study of Graves' ophthalmopathy and Graves' hyperthyroidism. Study information: Cases classed as stable hyperthyroidism had no ophthalmopathy within 18 months of follow-up.

Whole-study results and caveats: For separating ophthalmopathy from stable hyperthyroidism, a 13-signature model gave 87.88% sensitivity and approximately 80% specificity.

About this clonotype: Its antigen remains unknown.

Patients in the hyperthyroidism group, adults aged 18 to 65, were newly diagnosed, under 2 months' duration. As the template, RNA transcripts were used to amplify TCR beta CDR3 regions. The library came from an HTBI-primed first-round RT-PCR and a second-round multiplex PCR. Each CDR3 protein is one row after TCRdb ran MiXCR on the multiplex PCR reads. This repertoire shows 900,000 to 1,200,000 distinct CDR3 sequences, around a third found once; its top ten account for 11%. The specimen was peripheral blood or thyroid tissue (not recorded which). This receptor was obtained from an adult man with Graves' hyperthyroidism.

The CDR3 bases are TGCGCCAGCAGCTTGGGGCAGGGATTTGGAAACACCATATATTTT. As protein: CASSLGQGFGNTIYF. The chain uses TRBV5-1 and TRBJ1-3; weak D call: TRBD1 (5 bases). The CDR3 loop spans 15 amino acids. CDR1 and CDR2 (germline): SGHRS, YFSETQ. V lost 0 bases and J lost 3, with 10 bases in between.